The 26 T cell receptor beta chains listed next were all sequenced from one sample in a study of PD-1 blockade in classical Hodgkin lymphoma. No patient escaped relapse after autologous stem cell transplantation, and brentuximab vedotin exposure varied. Using immunoSEQ multiplex PCR, the repertoire was profiled, and TCRdb retains in-frame clones only, with some absent. This table has approximately 61,000 clones, approximately 90% appearing once. Source: peripheral blood mononuclear cells (PBMCs), taken at baseline. The receptors shown here come from a human donor with classical Hodgkin lymphoma.

The CDR3 nucleotides are TGTGCCAGCAGCCCGCAGGGGTTTGGAAACACCATATATTTT. Protein sequence: CASSPQGFGNTIYF. The chain joins TRBV7-6 to TRBJ1-3; weak D call: TRBD1 (6 bases). V lost 5 bases and J lost 3, with 11 bases in between. Germline lookup yields CDR1 SGHVS and CDR2 FNYEAQ. There are 14 residues in the CDR3.

V usage is TRBV12-5 and J usage is TRBJ1-2; TRBD1 is a possible D gene (6 bases). The V end was cut by 0 bases, the J end by 6 bases, with 14 bases between. Germline CDR1 LGHNT, CDR2 FRNRAP. The CDR3 consists of 15 residues. CDR3 bases: TGTGCTAGTGGTTTGGTACCGCAGGGGACGAATGGCTACACCTTC. It specifies CASGLVPQGTNGYTF.

The V gene is TRBV11-2, the J gene TRBJ1-2; 8 positions agree with TRBD1. Germline CDR1 is SGHAT and CDR2 is FQNNGV. This CDR3 contains 14 residues. The junction had 1 base not matched to a gene; V was cut back by 0 bases and J by 4 bases. The DNA for the CDR3 is TGTGCCAGCAGCTTAGAGGGACAGGTCTATGGCTACACCTTC. It is translated as CASSLEGQVYGYTF. The full variable domain, completed using reference TRBV11-2 and TRBJ1-2, is EAGVAQSPRYKIIEKRQSVAFWCNPISGHATLYWYQQILGQGPKLLIQFQNNGVVDDSQLPKDRFSAERLKGVDSTLKIQPAKLEDSAVYLCASSLEGQVYGYTFGSGTRLTVV.

This clone was recorded once. The CDR3 here is CASSFSSNNEQFF. The CDR3 DNA is TGTGCCAGCAGCTTCAGCAGCAACAATGAGCAGTTCTTC. V usage is TRBV7-9 and J usage is TRBJ2-1; no definite D call. The CDR3 is made up of 13 amino acids. Germline-derived CDR1 and CDR2 are SEHNR and FQNEAQ (reference sequence). Trimming removed 3 bases from V and 5 bases from J, with 8 bases in between.

This chain joins TRBV5-6 and TRBJ2-7; D uncertain. V lost 6 bases, J lost 0 bases, and 13 bases lay in between. This CDR3 region has 14 residues. Per the germline V gene, CDR1 is SGHDT and CDR2 is YYEEEE. CDR3 nucleotide sequence: TGTGCCAGCATCCCCCACCCGGCCTCCTACGAGCAGTACTTC. As protein: CASIPHPASYEQYF.

This chain uses TRBV30 with TRBJ2-3; D remains ambiguous. The ends were cut back, 1 base at V and 0 bases at J, with 8 bases in the middle. Germline V gene sequence: CDR1 GTSNPN, CDR2 SVGIG (reference sequence). CDR3 length equals 14 residues. In DNA, the CDR3 is TGTGCCTGGAGTGCCTCCGCGAGCACAGATACGCAGTATTTT. Amino acids: CAWSASASTDTQYF.

The chain links TRBV19 to TRBJ1-5; D ambiguous. Germline CDR1 LNHDA, CDR2 SQIVND (reference sequence). There are 15 residues in the CDR3. V dropped 3 bases and J dropped 6 bases, with 15 bases sitting between them. CDR3 nucleotides: TGTGCCAGTAGTATGGGTTCCGGGTCGGGTCAGCCCCAGCATTTT. It translates to CASSMGSGSGQPQHF.

The gene calls are TRBV7-9 and TRBJ2-3; no reliable D call. The V gene's germline CDR1 is SEHNR and CDR2 FQNEAQ (reference sequence). Trimming took 5 bases from V and 0 from J, leaving 9 bases between them. The CDR3 extends over 14 amino acids. CDR3 nucleotide sequence: TGTGCCAGCAGCCGAACCACAAGCACAGATACGCAGTATTTT. It is translated as CASSRTTSTDTQYF.

The chain links TRBV5-1 to TRBJ2-3; 10 bases line up with TRBD2. CDR1 is SGHRS, CDR2 YFSETQ, per germline. With V trimmed by 2 bases and J by 4 bases, 10 bases remained unmatched. This CDR3 has 17 amino acids. As DNA, the CDR3 is TGCGCCAGCAGCTTCGCTAGCGGGGGCGACTTCGCAGATACGCAGTATTTT. Residues: CASSFASGGDFADTQYF.

The rearrangement uses TRBV18 and TRBJ1-1; D unclear. CDR1 and CDR2 (germline): KGHSH, LQKENI. This CDR3 comprises 13 residues. With 0 bases removed from V and 10 bases from J, the gap between germline ends came to 12 bases. CDR3: CASSPPGELGAFF. Written as DNA, the CDR3 is TGTGCCAGCTCACCACCCGGGGAGTTGGGAGCTTTCTTT.

The chain links TRBV30 to TRBJ2-4; D is unresolved. Germline-derived CDR1 and CDR2 are GTSNPN and SVGIG (reference sequence). The CDR3 runs 15 residues. Trimming took off 0 bases at V and 0 bases at J, with 9 bases between the two ends. The chain's CDR3 is CAWSVIGLAKNIQYF. The CDR3, as DNA: TGTGCCTGGAGTGTAATAGGGCTAGCCAAAAACATTCAGTACTTC.

This clone has more than one count but fewer than ten. The chain uses TRBV5-1 and TRBJ1-1; TRBD1 is a possible D gene (6 bases). The CDR3 covers 12 residues. With 5 bases removed from V and 7 bases from J, the gap between germline ends came to 12 bases. Per germline, CDR1 SGHRS and CDR2 YFSETQ. The CDR3 here is CASRYDRLEAFF. In DNA, the CDR3 is TGCGCCAGCAGGTACGACAGGCTTGAAGCTTTCTTT.

This chain connects TRBV6-1 to TRBJ1-5; D may be TRBD1 (6 bases). This CDR3 is 16 amino acids long. The germline V and J ends were trimmed by 1 base and 4 bases, with 14 bases remaining between them. The germline V gene has CDR1 MNHNS and CDR2 SASEGT. CDR3 residues: CASSEVRGHQNQPQHF. Written as DNA, the CDR3 is TGTGCCAGCAGTGAAGTTCGGGGACACCAAAATCAGCCCCAGCATTTT.

The chain combines TRBV5-6 with TRBJ1-6, with a tentative D call TRBD1 (6 bases). The CDR3 totals 14 residues. CDR1 SGHDT and CDR2 YYEEEE come from the germline V gene. V dropped 2 bases and J dropped 6 bases, with 9 bases sitting between them. The DNA of the CDR3 is TGTGCCAGCAGCTTCGGGACAAGTAATTCACCCCTCCACTTT. Protein sequence: CASSFGTSNSPLHF.

This chain uses TRBV27 with TRBJ1-2, with D unclear. Trimming left V 5 bases short and J 7 bases short, with 20 bases between. The CDR3 is 15 amino acids. Germline V lookup: CDR1 MNHEY, CDR2 SMNVEV (reference sequence). The CDR3 reads CASSPLALGLGGYTF. The CDR3 DNA sequence: TGTGCCAGCAGTCCCTTGGCCCTCGGACTCGGTGGCTACACCTTC.

The V call is TRBV13, the J call TRBJ2-7, with a tentative D call TRBD2 (5 bases). V was trimmed by 3 bases and J by 0 bases, leaving 12 bases between them. Germline values: CDR1 PRHDT, CDR2 FYEKMQ (reference sequence). The CDR3 totals 15 residues. The CDR3 is CASSLYGGSSYEQYF. The CDR3 DNA sequence: TGTGCCAGCAGCTTGTACGGAGGCAGCTCCTACGAGCAGTACTTC.

The chain links TRBV5-5 to TRBJ2-7, with D tentatively TRBD1 (5 bases). V gave up 0 bases and J gave up 2 bases, with 21 bases separating them. The CDR3 has 18 residues. Germline loops: CDR1 SGHKS, CDR2 YYEKEE (reference sequence). CDR3 loop: CASSLDWAGNWGPYEQYF. The CDR3 DNA reads TGTGCCAGCAGCTTGGATTGGGCAGGCAATTGGGGCCCCTACGAGCAGTACTTC.

In this sample, this clone turned up once. The CDR3 DNA follows: TGTGCCAGCGGGAAGGGGAGTGGCACCGGGGAGCTGTTTTTT. Residues: CASGKGSGTGELFF. The chain couples TRBV27 to TRBJ2-2, with D possibly being TRBD1 or TRBD2 (5 bases each). Trimming took off 8 bases at V and 4 bases at J, with 14 bases between the two ends. The CDR3 covers 14 residues. Germline V gene data show CDR1 as MNHEY and CDR2 as SMNVEV (reference sequence).

V is TRBV2 and J is TRBJ1-6; TRBD1 is a possible D gene (5 bases). The CDR3 runs 16 residues. Germline V gene sequence: CDR1 SNHLY, CDR2 FYNNEI. V was cut by 4 bases and J by 13 bases, with 23 bases left in between. In nucleotides, the CDR3 is TGTGCCAGCAGTGTGGTGACAGCCGATCCCAGGGTTCCCCTCCACTTT. Translating gives CASSVVTADPRVPLHF.

The chain joins TRBV5-1 to TRBJ1-1; D is perhaps TRBD1 (6 bases). The germline V gene encodes CDR1 SGHRS and CDR2 YFSETQ. The V end lost 0 bases, the J end lost 0 bases, and 12 bases lay between the germline ends. The CDR3 is 16 residues long. The CDR3 DNA reads TGCGCCAGCAGCTTGGGCGCGGGGGGCATGAACACTGAAGCTTTCTTT. It encodes CASSLGAGGMNTEAFF.

The genes are TRBV19 and TRBJ1-4; D is uncertain. CDR1 and CDR2 from the germline V gene are LNHDA and SQIVND (reference sequence). Trimming stripped 1 base from V and 3 bases from J, with 12 bases between. The CDR3 is made up of 16 amino acids. The CDR3 loop reads CASSIGGPIANEKLFF. For the CDR3, the DNA is TGTGCCAGTAGTATAGGAGGACCAATAGCTAATGAAAAACTGTTTTTT.

The J gene is TRBJ2-4, the V gene TRBV6-4, with 8 bases lining up with TRBD1. This CDR3 is 13 amino acids long. CDR1 and CDR2 (germline): MRHNA, SNTAGT. The V and J ends lost 10 bases and 4 bases, in that order; junction bases with no gene match: 6. Written as DNA, the CDR3 is TGTGCCAACCTCCGGACAGGGAAAAACATTCAGTACTTC. It encodes CANLRTGKNIQYF.

The chain is built from TRBV10-2 and TRBJ2-3; the D gene is possibly TRBD1 (7 bases). Germline V gene data show CDR1 as WSHSY and CDR2 as SAAADI. V gave up 4 bases and J gave up 1 base, with 12 bases separating them. This CDR3 spans 15 amino acids. Written as DNA, the CDR3 is TGCGCCAGCAGTGGTACAGGGGAGGGCACAGATACGCAGTATTTT. Translating gives CASSGTGEGTDTQYF.

The J gene is TRBJ2-1, the V gene TRBV6-1; possibly TRBD1 or TRBD2 for D (5 bases each). The CDR3 covers 13 residues. Trimming removed 6 bases at V and 10 bases at J, with 16 bases between. The V gene's germline CDR1 is MNHNS and CDR2 SASEGT. The CDR3 loop reads CASRGTFRGEQFF. The CDR3 DNA follows: TGTGCCAGCAGGGGGACGTTCCGTGGGGAGCAGTTCTTC.

The genes are TRBV30 and TRBJ2-7, with 7 bases fitting TRBD1. The CDR3 totals 13 residues. Germline trimming cut 5 bases from V and 5 bases from J; bases unmatched to any gene: 9. Germline V gene data show CDR1 as GTSNPN and CDR2 as SVGIG (reference sequence). CDR3 nucleotide sequence: TGTGCCTGGGGTCCGGGACAGTTCCACGAGCAGTACTTC. Encoded protein: CAWGPGQFHEQYF.

The chain recombines TRBV4-1 with TRBJ2-2, with TRBD2 identical over 8 bases. Unmatched junction bases numbered 12, after V lost 3 bases and J lost 3 bases. Germline-derived CDR1 and CDR2 are MGHRA and YSYEKL. The CDR3 spans 18 residues. The CDR3 bases are TGCGCCAGCAGCCACTGGGGCGGGGGGAAAAAGTACACCGGGGAGCTGTTTTTT. Translated, it gives CASSHWGGGKKYTGELFF.